These 13 T cell receptor beta chains came from one sample sequenced in a study of glioma-infiltrating T cells. Using RNA template, CDR3s of TCR alpha and beta were amplified with iRepertoire arm-PCR. TCRdb re-analysed the multiplex PCR reads in MiXCR, keeping a single row per CDR3 protein. This repertoire shows 100,000 to 150,000 distinct CDR3 sequences, roughly 20% found once; its top ten account for roughly 15%. Input material: glioma tissue, nonneoplastic brain tissue, or PBMCs (not recorded which). The receptors come from a human donor with low-grade glioma or glioblastoma, undergoing nonglioma brain surgery, or in good health (not recorded which).

This clonotype was detected ten times or more. V and J are TRBV15 and TRBJ2-5; TRBD1 is a possible D gene (6 bases). V was shortened by 1 base and J by 5 bases, with 11 bases between the two germline ends. The CDR3 length is 14 residues. The germline V gene has CDR1 LNHNV and CDR2 YYDKDF (reference sequence). The CDR3 DNA reads as TGTGCCACCAGCAGAGGGGGGCGGACCGAGACCCAGTACTTC. Protein product: CATSRGGRTETQYF.

There are a few counts of this clonotype. A much larger clone differs by one base, so this may be a read error. The V gene is TRBV7-2, the J gene TRBJ2-3; possibly TRBD2 for D (5 bases). Germline V CDR1 and CDR2: SGHTA, FQGNSA. The CDR3 extends over 14 amino acids. The CDR3 coding sequence is TGTGCCAGCCGCTTAATGGTGGGAGCAGATACGCAGTATTTT. Amino acid sequence: CASRLMVGADTQYF.

The V gene is TRBV10-3, the J gene TRBJ1-1, with 9 bases lining up with TRBD1. The length of the CDR3 is 14 residues. The germline CDR1 and CDR2 sequences are ENHRY and SYGVKD. The ends lost 11 bases at V and 1 base at J; junction bases unmatched: 8. The CDR3 here is CASGTGLTNTEAFF. In DNA, the CDR3 is TGTGCCTCAGGGACAGGGTTAACGAACACTGAAGCTTTCTTT.

The genes are TRBV20-1 and TRBJ2-1; D uncertain. Per germline, CDR1 DFQATT and CDR2 SNEGSKA (reference sequence). The CDR3 runs 14 residues. V gave up 3 bases and J gave up 8 bases, with 17 bases separating them. CDR3 DNA sequence: TGCAGTGCTAGGTACCTACGCGGCGCCTATGAGCAGTTCTTC. Translation gives CSARYLRGAYEQFF.

In regard to this clonotype: A read error is possible here, since a much larger clone lies one base away. The chain uses TRBV15 and TRBJ2-5; D unresolved. Germline CDR1 is LNHNV and CDR2 is YYDKDF (reference sequence). CDR3 length: 13 amino acids. Trimming stripped 6 bases from V and 1 base from J, with 9 bases between. The CDR3 nucleotides are TGTGCCACCAGAAGGCGCCGCCAAGAGACCCAGTACTTC. Translation: CATRRRRQETQYF.

At least ten counts were recorded for this clonotype. This chain connects TRBV7-9 to TRBJ1-2, with 7 positions matching TRBD1. The V gene end was trimmed by 7 bases and the J gene end by 3 bases; junction bases not matched to a gene: 17. CDR3 length: 17 residues. Germline CDR1 is SEHNR and CDR2 is FQNEAQ (reference sequence). CDR3 protein: CASIEKSDRTLYYGYTF. Here the CDR3 DNA reads TGTGCCAGCATCGAGAAATCGGACAGGACCCTCTACTATGGCTACACCTTC. Full variable domain (remainder filled in from reference TRBV7-9 and TRBJ1-2): DTGVSQNPRHKITKRGQNVTFRCDPISEHNRLYWYRQTLGQGPEFLTYFQNEAQLEKSRLLSDRFSAERPKGSFSTLEIQRTEQGDSAMYLCASIEKSDRTLYYGYTFGSGTRLTVV.

Remarks on this clonotype: This may be a read error, as it is one base from a much larger clone. V gene TRBV19 combines with J gene TRBJ2-7; D gene uncertain. The CDR3 totals 13 residues. Trimming cost V 5 bases and J 2 bases, with 10 bases left between them. Looked up from germline, CDR1 is LNHDA and CDR2 is SQIVND (reference sequence). The CDR3 DNA reads as TGTGCCAGTAGTTCCAAGGTAGCCTACGAGCAGTACTTC. This codes for CASSSKVAYEQYF.

In the case of this clonotype: One end of the junction does not line up with germline, which may come from a read error. V is TRBV20-1 and J is TRBJ2-3; D gene uncertain. CDR1 and CDR2 from the germline V gene are DFQATT and SNEGSKA (reference sequence). This CDR3 has 12 amino acids. CDR3 sequence: CSARARTDTQYF. The CDR3 DNA reads as TGCAGCGCTAGAGCTAGAACAGATACGCAGTATTTT.

This clonotype was observed many times. V and J are TRBV10-3 and TRBJ1-2; D gene uncertain. Trimming removed 3 bases from V and 1 base from J, with 9 bases in between. Germline V lookup: CDR1 ENHRY, CDR2 SYGVKD. The CDR3 has 14 residues. As DNA, the CDR3 is TGTGCCATCAGTGAAAGTCTTAGTAACTATGGCTACACCTTC. Translating it yields CAISESLSNYGYTF.

This clonotype has ten or more counts. This rearrangement joins TRBV19 to TRBJ2-1; D possibly corresponds to TRBD1 (5 bases). The V end was cut by 7 bases, the J end by 7 bases, with 17 bases between. This CDR3 has 14 residues. In germline, CDR1 is LNHDA, CDR2 SQIVND (reference sequence). CDR3 sequence (DNA): TGTGCCAGTACCGAAGGGGCTCCGAGGAATGAGCAGTTCTTC. This translates into CASTEGAPRNEQFF.

This clonotype came up many times. The chain is built from TRBV7-9 and TRBJ1-1, with TRBD1 identical over 7 bases. Germline V gene data show CDR1 as SEHNR and CDR2 as FQNEAQ (reference sequence). The CDR3 contains 11 residues. Trimming removed 7 bases from V and 11 bases from J; junction bases left unmatched: 7. Here the CDR3 reads CASTYQGDAFF. The CDR3, as DNA: TGTGCCAGCACCTACCAGGGGGACGCTTTCTTT. The full variable domain, completed using reference TRBV7-9 and TRBJ1-1, is DTGVSQNPRHKITKRGQNVTFRCDPISEHNRLYWYRQTLGQGPEFLTYFQNEAQLEKSRLLSDRFSAERPKGSFSTLEIQRTEQGDSAMYLCASTYQGDAFFGQGTRLTVV.

The sample holds many counts of this clonotype. The rearrangement uses TRBV6-1 and TRBJ2-1, with a weak D call TRBD2 (6 bases). CDR3 length: 13 amino acids. CDR1 is MNHNS and CDR2 is SASEGT in the germline V gene. Between the trimmed V and J ends, which lost 6 bases and 5 bases, there was a span of 11 bases. The CDR3 bases are TGTGCCAGCAGCAGGAGGACTAACAATGAGCAGTTCTTC. It translates to CASSRRTNNEQFF.

This clonotype was seen many times. The chain couples TRBV20-1 to TRBJ2-1; 9 bases match TRBD2. Losses at the gene ends were 6 bases for V and 4 bases for J; bases not matched to a gene: 10. This CDR3 is 15 amino acids long. The germline CDR1 and CDR2 sequences are DFQATT and SNEGSKA (reference sequence). The CDR3 region has the DNA TGCAGTGCCTATTCTCGACTAGCGGAGTACAATGAGCAGTTCTTC. This translates into CSAYSRLAEYNEQFF.